This T cell receptor (beta chain) came from a study of patients and donors after allogeneic stem cell transplantation. This clonotype has just a few counts. CDR1 is SGHTA and CDR2 is FQGNSA in the germline V gene. With 1 base removed from V and 7 bases from J, the gap between germline ends came to 7 bases. This CDR3 region has 12 residues. TCRdb called the RT-PCR reads again in MiXCR, with one record for every CDR3 protein. The table has about 960,000 distinct CDR3 sequences, more than 15% seen once. This clonotype was sampled from a human donor who was either an allogeneic HSCT recipient or a stem cell or donor lymphocyte infusion donor (not recorded which). It is not recorded whose cells these are; they may come from a transplant donor. Material: blood, either unsorted or a sorted T cell fraction (not recorded which). The chain combines TRBV7-2 with TRBJ2-5; D not resolved. The CDR3 here is CASSLDVGTQYF. As DNA, the CDR3 is TGTGCCAGCAGCTTAGACGTGGGGACCCAGTACTTC.